The 6 T cell receptor beta chains given below trace back to one sample, sequenced in a study of T-cell memory formation after mild COVID-19. TCRdb called the 5' RACE reads again in MiXCR, with one record for every CDR3 protein. The sample lists approximately 290,000 distinct CDR3 sequences, 15% to 20% seen once, with 20% to 25% in the top ten. Sequences were obtained from PBMCs or a T cell subset sorted from them (not recorded which). Receptors originate from a man between 18 and 29 years old who had mild COVID-19 (a few samples of this study predate the infection). Cell type and time point are not known.

This clonotype was counted between two and nine times. The chain recombines TRBV29-1 with TRBJ1-2; 9 bases fit TRBD1. The CDR3 extends over 16 amino acids. Germline lookup yields CDR1 SQVTM and CDR2 ANQGSEA. Trimming at V came to 3 bases and at J to 5 bases, leaving 13 bases not matched to a gene. CDR3 DNA sequence: TGCAGCGTTGATTCGTGGGACAGGGAACAGTCATATGGCTACACCTTC. It translates to CSVDSWDREQSYGYTF.

This rearrangement joins TRBV10-3 to TRBJ2-3, with 12 bases lining up with TRBD2. The V gene end was trimmed by 3 bases and the J gene end by 6 bases; junction bases not matched to a gene: 4. CDR1 is ENHRY, CDR2 SYGVKD, per germline. This CDR3 spans 15 amino acids. Here the CDR3 reads CAISELAGGGDTQYF. The CDR3 DNA reads TGTGCCATCAGTGAACTAGCGGGGGGCGGGGATACGCAGTATTTT.

The V call is TRBV20-1, the J call TRBJ1-3; the D gene is possibly TRBD1 (6 bases). V gave up 8 bases and J gave up 0 bases, with 11 bases separating them. The CDR3 is 13 residues long. Germline V CDR1 and CDR2: DFQATT, SNEGSKA (reference sequence). The CDR3, as DNA: TGCAGTTGCAGGGGCGACTCTGGAAACACCATATATTTT. Protein sequence: CSCRGDSGNTIYF.

This clonotype appeared a few times. The chain links TRBV4-1 to TRBJ2-7; TRBD2 might be the D (5 bases). CDR3 length: 16 amino acids. CDR1 MGHRA and CDR2 YSYEKL come from the germline V gene. Trimming cost V 0 bases and J 7 bases, with 19 bases left between them. The chain's CDR3 is CASSQELRAKRREQYF. CDR3 sequence (DNA): TGCGCCAGCAGCCAAGAATTAAGGGCCAAACGGAGGGAGCAGTACTTC.

This clonotype was seen a handful of times. V gene TRBV7-2 combines with J gene TRBJ1-3; D is ambiguous. This CDR3 is built from 13 residues. Trimming took off 3 bases at V and 4 bases at J, with 7 bases between the two ends. The germline V gene has CDR1 SGHTA and CDR2 FQGNSA. The CDR3 loop reads CASSFRRGNTIYF. DNA of the CDR3: TGTGCCAGCAGCTTCCGAAGGGGAAACACCATATATTTT.

This clonotype was seen only a few times. The chain couples TRBV20-1 to TRBJ1-4; 8 nucleotides match TRBD1. Germline lookup yields CDR1 DFQATT and CDR2 SNEGSKA (reference sequence). The CDR3 is made up of 15 amino acids. J gave up 8 bases and V 6 bases, and 14 bases lay outside the gene matches. CDR3 sequence: CSAGDPGQDIEKLFF. DNA for the CDR3: TGCAGTGCGGGGGACCCGGGACAGGATATCGAAAAACTGTTTTTT.